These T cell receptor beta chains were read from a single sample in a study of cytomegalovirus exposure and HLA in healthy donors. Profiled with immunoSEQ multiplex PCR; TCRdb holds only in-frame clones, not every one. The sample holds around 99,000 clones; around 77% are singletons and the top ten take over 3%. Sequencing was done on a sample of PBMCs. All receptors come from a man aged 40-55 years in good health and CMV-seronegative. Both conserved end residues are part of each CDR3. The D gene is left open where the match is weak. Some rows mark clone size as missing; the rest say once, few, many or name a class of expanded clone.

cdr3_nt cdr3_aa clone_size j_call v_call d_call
TGTGCCAGCAGTTTCAGGCGGGACAATCAGCCCCAGCATTTT CASSFRRDNQPQHF . TRBJ1-5 TRBV28 .
TGTGCCAGCAGTTTAGGGCCCCCCCGGGGAGCGCCTGGAAACACCATATATTTT CASSLGPPRGAPGNTIYF . TRBJ1-3 TRBV27 .
TGTGCCAGCAGTTTAGAGGGTGAGCAGTTCTTC CASSLEGEQFF . TRBJ2-1 TRBV28 .
TGTGCCAGCAGGCGAGACAGGGTAGGCACTGAAGCTTTCTTT CASRRDRVGTEAFF . TRBJ1-1 TRBV6-5 TRBD1
TGTGCCAGCAGCCGTTATAGCAATCAGCCCCAGCATTTT CASSRYSNQPQHF . TRBJ1-5 TRBV5-6 .
TGTGCCAGCAGCTTGGCCGGAGGGCCGTACGAGCAGTACTTC CASSLAGGPYEQYF . TRBJ2-7 TRBV5-4 .
TGTGCCACCAGTACCGGGGGGCATTATGGAAACACCATATATTTT CATSTGGHYGNTIYF once TRBJ1-3 TRBV15 .
TGTGCCAGCAGTGAATTTGTGGCAGGGACTAATGAAAAACTGTTTTTT CASSEFVAGTNEKLFF few TRBJ1-4 TRBV6-1 .
TGCGCCAGCAGCTTGGTGGCGGTGCGCGGCACCGGGGAGCTGTTTTTT CASSLVAVRGTGELFF . TRBJ2-2 TRBV5-1 .
TGTGCCAGCAGTGACAGTCTTACCGGGGAGCTGTTTTTT CASSDSLTGELFF . TRBJ2-2 TRBV2 .
TGTGCCAGCAGCCGGGATTGGAGCTCTGGGGCCAACGTCCTGACTTTC CASSRDWSSGANVLTF . TRBJ2-6 TRBV2 .
TGTGCCAGCAGCGTAGGGGGGACTGGCTGGAATGAGCAGTTCTTC CASSVGGTGWNEQFF few TRBJ2-1 TRBV9 .
TGTGCCAGCAGTGAATTAGGAGAGAGCCAAGAGACCCAGTACTTC CASSELGESQETQYF once TRBJ2-5 TRBV25-1 .
TGTGCCAGCAGCCCCTCCACGAGCGGGAGTCAGCAGTACTTC CASSPSTSGSQQYF few TRBJ2-7 TRBV7-6 TRBD2
TGTGCCAGCAGCTCTAGCGGGGGGGCTACAGATACGCAGTATTTT CASSSSGGATDTQYF . TRBJ2-3 TRBV7-3 TRBD2
TGTGCCAGCAGTGAGGACAGGGACGGTGGGCAGCCCCAGCATTTT CASSEDRDGGQPQHF . TRBJ1-5 TRBV2 TRBD1
TGTGCCAGCATCGGGGCCCGGCAGGGGGAAAGGGACACCGGGGAGCTGTTTTTT CASIGARQGERDTGELFF . TRBJ2-2 TRBV28 TRBD1
TGTGCCAGCAGCCAGGGGACAGGAGACTACGAGCAGTACTTC CASSQGTGDYEQYF . TRBJ2-7 TRBV7-9 TRBD1
TGTGCCAGCAGCCAACAGGGTCTGGATGGCTACACCTTC CASSQQGLDGYTF few TRBJ1-2 TRBV6-5 .
TGTGCCAGCAGTTCCAGGGGATGGGGACAAGAGACCCAGTACTTC CASSSRGWGQETQYF . TRBJ2-5 TRBV6-5 .
TGTGCCAGCAGCTCACTTGGCAGGGATCGCTATGGCTACACCTTC CASSSLGRDRYGYTF . TRBJ1-2 TRBV5-8 .
TGTGCCAGCAGGACTGCCGGGACAGGCCAGCTCTATGAGCAGTTCTTC CASRTAGTGQLYEQFF few TRBJ2-1 TRBV7-9 TRBD1
TGTGCCAGCAGTAGGGGACTAGGGACTGGCAATGAGCAGTTCTTC CASSRGLGTGNEQFF . TRBJ2-1 TRBV2 TRBD2
TGCAGCGTGCGGCGGGGGAGCCCCACAGATACGCAGTATTTT CSVRRGSPTDTQYF . TRBJ2-3 TRBV29-1 TRBD2
TGCGCCAGCAGGGAAGGAGCGGGAGGGCCCTCCTACGAGCAGTACTTC CASREGAGGPSYEQYF . TRBJ2-7 TRBV5-1 TRBD2
TGCAGCGTTACCGGGACAGGTAGCAATCAGCCCCAGCATTTT CSVTGTGSNQPQHF few TRBJ1-5 TRBV29-1 TRBD1
TGTGCCACCAGCAGAGACAGGGCAGCAGATACGCAGTATTTT CATSRDRAADTQYF . TRBJ2-3 TRBV15 .
TGTGCCAGCAGTTCCCGGTCCACAGGGCGGTATGGCTACACCTTC CASSSRSTGRYGYTF . TRBJ1-2 TRBV25-1 .
TGTGCCAGCACCCCTACAGGTCTGAACACTGAAGCTTTCTTT CASTPTGLNTEAFF . TRBJ1-1 TRBV6-6 .
TGTGCCAGCAGGCTTGGCGGCGGGGAGCTGTTTTTT CASRLGGGELFF . TRBJ2-2 TRBV28 .
TGTGCCAGCAGTCTTAGCGGGAGGGAGTACGAGCAGTACTTC CASSLSGREYEQYF . TRBJ2-7 TRBV28 TRBD2
TGCGCCAGCAGCTTGGGTCTTAGCGGGGGGGCCGTACAGTTCTTC CASSLGLSGGAVQFF . TRBJ2-1 TRBV5-1 TRBD2
TGTGCCAGCTCACCATCCACACACACGTATGGCTACACCTTC CASSPSTHTYGYTF . TRBJ1-2 TRBV18 .
TGTGCCAGCAGCCCCGGGACAATAACCGGCTACACCTTC CASSPGTITGYTF . TRBJ1-2 TRBV6-5 .
TGTGCCAGCAGCTTACCCACAGGGCTCAACGAGCAGTACTTC CASSLPTGLNEQYF . TRBJ2-7 TRBV7-9 .
TGTGCCATCAGTGATTTTCCAGGGGCAACTAATGAAAAACTGTTTTTT CAISDFPGATNEKLFF . TRBJ1-4 TRBV10-3 .
TGTGCCAGCAGGTCATCTAGCGGGGGGGCACGGGGCACCGGGGAGCTGTTTTTT CASRSSSGGARGTGELFF once TRBJ2-2 TRBV27 TRBD2
TGCGCCAGCACCCCCTTTGGCAGGGCCCAAGAGACCCAGTACTTC CASTPFGRAQETQYF . TRBJ2-5 TRBV5-1 .
TGTGCCAGCAGTTCCCAGTCCTACAATGAGCAGTTCTTC CASSSQSYNEQFF few TRBJ2-1 TRBV27 .
TGTGCCAGCAGTTACTCGGCCTATGGCTACACCTTC CASSYSAYGYTF . TRBJ1-2 TRBV6-6 .
TGTGCCAGCAGCTCCTTAGCGGGACCTTCCTACAATGAGCAGTTCTTC CASSSLAGPSYNEQFF once TRBJ2-1 TRBV7-9 TRBD2